The rows below give T cell receptor beta chains drawn from one sample of a study of cytomegalovirus exposure and HLA in healthy donors. Generated by immunoSEQ multiplex PCR, the TCRdb table keeps only in-frame clones and is missing some. The data hold around 300,000 clones, with approximately 70% observed a single time. The source material was PBMCs. The receptor source for this set is a female donor in good health and CMV-seronegative. CDR3s include the opening cysteine and the closing phenylalanine or tryptophan. Fields, in order: V gene, clone size, D gene, J gene, CDR3 protein, CDR3 DNA. The D gene is left open where the match is weak. Not all rows give a size; the values are once, few, many and, for expanded clones, a class.

TRBV6-5	NA	TRBD1	TRBJ1-2	CASSLTGGRGYTF	TGTGCCAGCAGTTTGACAGGGGGTCGTGGCTACACCTTC
TRBV7-9	NA	NA	TRBJ2-2	CSSSLVIGELFF	TGTTCCAGCAGCTTAGTAATCGGGGAGCTGTTTTTT
TRBV27	NA	NA	TRBJ1-2	CASSFRGAGGYTF	TGTGCCAGCAGTTTTAGGGGCGCAGGTGGCTACACCTTC
TRBV6-1	NA	TRBD1	TRBJ1-6	CASRRPGQGNSPLHF	TGTGCCAGCAGACGTCCGGGACAGGGCAATTCACCCCTCCACTTT
TRBV29-1	few	NA	TRBJ1-4	CSVVGNEKLFF	TGCAGCGTTGTCGGTAATGAAAAACTGTTTTTT
TRBV6-1	NA	NA	TRBJ1-5	CASSRYQPQHF	TGTGCCAGCAGCCGGTATCAGCCCCAGCATTTT
TRBV11-2	NA	TRBD2	TRBJ2-1	CASRPYGRLVNEQFF	TGTGCCAGCAGACCCTACGGGAGGTTGGTTAATGAGCAGTTCTTC
TRBV4-1	NA	NA	TRBJ2-7	CASSQAIGYEQYF	TGCGCCAGCAGCCAAGCGATCGGCTACGAGCAGTACTTC
TRBV27	few	NA	TRBJ1-2	CASSPGRAAYGYTF	TGTGCCAGCAGTCCAGGCAGGGCTGCCTATGGCTACACCTTC
TRBV23-1	NA	NA	TRBJ1-4	CASSQSCATNEKLFF	TGCGCCAGCAGTCAATCGTGCGCAACTAATGAAAAACTGTTTTTT
TRBV15	few	NA	TRBJ1-6	CATSRDSTDNSPLHF	TGTGCCACCAGCAGAGATTCTACGGATAATTCACCCCTCCACTTT
TRBV5-4	NA	TRBD2	TRBJ2-5	CASSLKGGVGTQYF	TGTGCCAGCAGCTTAAAGGGAGGGGTGGGGACCCAGTACTTC
TRBV21-1	few	NA	TRBJ2-1	CASSKGGFTSGEKQFF	TGTGCCAGCAGCAAAGGGGGGTTTACTAGCGGAGAGAAGCAGTTCTTC
TRBV7-3	NA	NA	TRBJ2-7	CASSPGGGDEQYF	TGTGCCAGCAGCCCCGGTGGCGGGGACGAGCAGTACTTC
TRBV7-9	few	TRBD2	TRBJ2-7	CASSFAGGYEQYF	TGTGCCAGCAGCTTCGCGGGGGGATACGAGCAGTACTTC
TRBV1	NA	NA	TRBJ2-5	CTSSQLGGETQYF	TGCACCAGCAGCCAGTTAGGGGGAGAGACCCAGTACTTC
TRBV2	NA	NA	TRBJ1-3	CASTKGVGGNTIYF	TGTGCCAGCACGAAAGGAGTTGGAGGAAACACCATATATTTT
TRBV7-8	NA	TRBD1	TRBJ1-2	CASSLGQGERTNYGYTF	TGTGCCAGCAGCTTAGGGCAGGGGGAACGGACTAACTATGGCTACACCTTC
TRBV7-2	NA	TRBD1	TRBJ2-2	CASSPGQGTGELFF	TGTGCCAGCAGCCCGGGACAGGGCACCGGGGAGCTGTTTTTT
TRBV7-2	NA	NA	TRBJ2-2	CASSQIRGPGELFF	TGTGCCAGCAGTCAAATTAGAGGTCCCGGGGAGCTGTTTTTT
TRBV2	few	NA	TRBJ1-2	CASSLLVTEIGYTF	TGTGCCAGCAGTCTCCTTGTGACAGAAATTGGCTACACCTTC
TRBV28	few	TRBD1	TRBJ1-2	CASSRGQGEGYGYTF	TGTGCCAGCAGTCGAGGACAGGGGGAGGGCTATGGCTACACCTTC
TRBV6-1	NA	TRBD1	TRBJ2-5	CASDRTGGETQYF	TGTGCCAGCGACCGGACAGGGGGAGAGACCCAGTACTTC
TRBV19	NA	TRBD2	TRBJ2-1	CASSRGAGVNNEQFF	TGTGCCAGTAGTAGGGGAGCGGGAGTCAACAATGAGCAGTTCTTC
TRBV5-1	once	TRBD2	TRBJ2-7	CASSVTSGLAYEQYF	TGCGCCAGCAGCGTGACTAGCGGGCTTGCCTACGAGCAGTACTTC
TRBV18	NA	NA	TRBJ2-7	CASSQVLDKTYEQYF	TGTGCCAGCTCACAAGTGCTGGACAAAACTTACGAGCAGTACTTC
TRBV7-9	NA	TRBD1	TRBJ2-1	CASSFVGGGTGFSYNEQFF	TGTGCCAGCAGCTTTGTAGGAGGGGGGACAGGGTTCTCCTACAATGAGCAGTTCTTC
TRBV5-1	NA	TRBD1	TRBJ2-5	CASSLQGYQETQYF	TGCGCCAGCAGCTTACAGGGGTACCAAGAGACCCAGTACTTC
TRBV7-9	NA	NA	TRBJ2-1	CASSSGLREQFF	TGTGCCAGCAGCTCTGGACTACGAGAGCAGTTCTTC
TRBV27	NA	NA	TRBJ2-7	CASSPDRLPSYEQYF	TGTGCCAGCAGCCCCGACAGGTTACCATCCTACGAGCAGTACTTC
TRBV5-4	NA	TRBD2	TRBJ2-7	CASSLTSGRVHEQYF	TGTGCCAGCAGCCTTACTAGCGGGAGGGTCCACGAGCAGTACTTC
TRBV28	few	NA	TRBJ1-1	CASSHPLGEAFF	TGTGCCAGCAGTCATCCCCTCGGTGAAGCTTTCTTT
TRBV19	NA	TRBD2	TRBJ2-1	CASSIDRGLERLF	TGTGCCAGTAGTATAGATCGGGGACTAGAGAGGCTCTTC
TRBV9	few	TRBD2	TRBJ2-3	CASSVALAVGTDTQYF	TGTGCCAGCAGCGTAGCACTAGCGGTGGGCACAGATACGCAGTATTTT
TRBV15	few	NA	TRBJ1-1	CATSRQVSTEAFF	TGTGCCACCAGTAGACAGGTGAGCACTGAAGCTTTCTTT
TRBV5-1	once	NA	TRBJ1-4	CASRQGLQEKLFF	TGCGCCAGCAGGCAGGGACTGCAGGAAAAACTGTTTTTT
TRBV7-8	NA	TRBD1	TRBJ1-6	CASSPKRRGTGADSPLHF	TGTGCCAGCAGCCCAAAGAGGAGAGGGACAGGGGCGGATTCACCCCTCCACTTT
TRBV11-3	NA	TRBD2	TRBJ2-7	CASSLDTSDLYEQYF	TGTGCCAGCAGCTTAGATACTAGCGACCTGTACGAGCAGTACTTC
TRBV7-2	NA	TRBD2	TRBJ2-7	CASSLGLAGGFRAYEQYF	TGTGCCAGCAGCTTGGGTCTAGCGGGAGGCTTTCGGGCCTACGAGCAGTACTTC
TRBV7-9	NA	TRBD2	TRBJ2-3	CASSYLAGGTDTQYF	TGTGCCAGCAGCTACCTAGCGGGAGGCACAGATACGCAGTATTTT
TRBV5-4	NA	NA	TRBJ2-5	CASSLGTSQTQYF	TGTGCCAGCAGCTTAGGGACAAGTCAGACCCAGTACTTC
TRBV9	once	TRBD1	TRBJ2-1	CASSVTATGGRGSNEQFF	TGTGCCAGCAGCGTAACCGCAACAGGGGGCCGAGGGTCTAATGAGCAGTTCTTC
TRBV7-3	NA	NA	TRBJ2-5	CASSPRAQENQYF	TGTGCCAGCAGCCCCAGGGCCCAAGAGAACCAGTACTTC
TRBV2	NA	TRBD1	TRBJ1-1	CASSGDRDANTEAFF	TGTGCCAGCAGTGGGGACAGGGACGCGAACACTGAAGCTTTCTTT
TRBV7-9	once	NA	TRBJ2-7	CASSLTGEQYF	TGTGCCAGCAGCTTAACCGGGGAGCAGTACTTC
TRBV5-6	once	NA	TRBJ2-7	CASSQGGLGQYF	TGTGCCAGCAGCCAGGGAGGTCTCGGGCAGTACTTC
TRBV30	few	NA	TRBJ2-3	CAFGRDKDTQYF	TGTGCCTTCGGACGGGACAAGGATACGCAGTATTTT
TRBV19	few	NA	TRBJ1-1	CASIGARTNQPRAFF	TGTGCCAGTATAGGTGCTCGGACAAACCAACCGCGGGCTTTCTTT
TRBV29-1	few	TRBD1	TRBJ1-1	CSAAAPGGTEAFF	TGCAGCGCCGCGGCTCCAGGGGGCACTGAAGCTTTCTTT